These T cell receptor beta chains were read from a single sample in a study of shared clonotypes between healthy human individuals. TCRdb's copy holds only in-frame clones and misses some; the assay was immunoSEQ multiplex PCR. The table lists hundreds of thousands of clones, more than 85% of them singletons. Source material: naive CD8+ T cells sorted from blood. These receptors were obtained from a man in his thirties or forties in good health. Each CDR3 is given with its conserved first and last residue. The D gene is left open where the match is weak. The size field is filled for only some rows; it gives once, few, many or a size class.

>TRBJ2-1|-|-|TRBV6-1
TGTGCCAGCCCGGGGTATAGGTCCTACAATGAGCAGTTCTTC
CASPGYRSYNEQFF
>TRBJ2-5|TRBD2|-|TRBV6-5
TGTGCCAGCAGGGACCTAGCGGGAGGGAAAGAGACCCAGTACTTC
CASRDLAGGKETQYF
>TRBJ2-7|TRBD2|-|TRBV19
TGTGCCAGTAGTATAGATTCGGGACTAGAACGATGGGAGCAGTACTTC
CASSIDSGLERWEQYF
>TRBJ2-2|-|-|TRBV10-3
TGTGCCACACGGGGAGGCGGGGAGCTGTTTTTT
CATRGGGELFF
>TRBJ1-2|-|-|TRBV7-8
TGTGCCAGCAGTCGCAGCCTTACGGAGTCCCATAACTATGGCTACACCTTC
CASSRSLTESHNYGYTF
>TRBJ2-1|-|-|TRBV6-5
TGTGCCAGTTTATTGGGCAATGAGCAGTTCTTC
CASLLGNEQFF
>TRBJ2-1|TRBD2|-|TRBV14
TGTGCCAGCAGCCAGTCGCGGGGAGGGTACAATGAGCAGTTCTTC
CASSQSRGGYNEQFF
>TRBJ2-7|TRBD2|once|TRBV7-7
TGTGCCAGCAGCCCCCGCGGGAGGGCCGGCGAGCAGTACTTC
CASSPRGRAGEQYF
>TRBJ2-3|TRBD1|-|TRBV5-4
TGTGCCAGCAGCGGGGACAGTTCAGATACGCAGTATTTT
CASSGDSSDTQYF
>TRBJ2-2|TRBD2|-|TRBV7-2
TGTGCCAGCAGCGTACCTAGCGGGAGGAGGGTAGACACCGGGGAGCTGTTTTTT
CASSVPSGRRVDTGELFF
>TRBJ2-4|-|-|TRBV28
TGTGCCAGCTCTTTCAAGGTAGCCAAAAACATTCAGTACTTC
CASSFKVAKNIQYF
>TRBJ2-5|-|-|TRBV29-1
TGCAGCGTTGCGGGGGTGGAGACCCAGTACTTC
CSVAGVETQYF
>TRBJ2-1|-|-|TRBV9
TGTGCCAGCAGCGTAGAATGGCACAATGAGCAGTTCTTC
CASSVEWHNEQFF
>TRBJ2-1|TRBD1|-|TRBV6-4
TGTGCCAGCAGTCAAAGATCCACAACAGGGGACAATGAGCAGTTCTTC
CASSQRSTTGDNEQFF